This TCR beta chain was sequenced in a study of cytomegalovirus exposure and HLA in healthy donors. Whole-study context: Roughly 80 million unique TCRs from HLA-typed donors were held in an early data release. Study-wide points: The authors later linked a missense DCLRE1C variant to TCR beta V- and J-gene trimming. In an earlier analysis, most TCR beta V segments were productive about 87% or about 30% of the time.

PCR involved 60 Vbeta and 13 Jbeta primers. Using immunoSEQ multiplex PCR, the repertoire was profiled, and TCRdb retains in-frame clones only, with some absent. The repertoire holds 140,000 to 150,000 clones, with 60% to 85% as singletons. As to this clone: Its antigen is unidentified.

The ends were cut back, 5 bases at V and 0 bases at J, with 10 bases in the middle. The CDR3 has 15 amino acids. Germline V gene data show CDR1 as MDHEN and CDR2 as SYDVKM. The receptor's source is a middle-aged man in good health and CMV-seropositive. Sequencing used PBMCs. This sequence joins TRBV28 and TRBJ2-2; D possibly corresponds to TRBD2 (6 bases). Written as DNA, the CDR3 is TGTGCCAGCAGTACGAAGCGGGCGAACACCGGGGAGCTGTTTTTT. As protein: CASSTKRANTGELFF.